This TCR beta chain was sequenced for a study of ipilimumab plus nivolumab after autologous stem cell transplantation. Method: immunoSEQ multiplex PCR; TCRdb's copy keeps in-frame clones and lacks some. The data contain some 25,000 clones, 70% to 90% of them seen just once; the ten biggest clones take up around 5%. Trimming took off 4 bases at V and 7 bases at J, with 11 bases between the two ends. The CDR3 runs 13 residues. Germline-derived CDR1 and CDR2 are MNHEY and SVGAGI. Patients received nivolumab 3 mg/kg at weeks 1, 4, 7, 10, then fortnightly to week 26. The sequence was collected from a male donor with diffuse large B-cell lymphoma. The material sequenced was PBMCs, taken in a trial of ipilimumab plus nivolumab as post-transplant consolidation. J is TRBJ1-5 and V is TRBV6-5; D unresolved. In DNA form, the CDR3 reads TGTGCCAGCAGTTCTACCCCGTGGCAGCCCCAGCATTTT. Protein sequence: CASSSTPWQPQHF.